The 3 T cell receptor beta chains given below trace back to one sample, sequenced in a study of T cell responses to AZD1222 COVID-19 vaccine. Using immunoSEQ multiplex PCR, the repertoire was profiled, and TCRdb retains in-frame clones only, with some absent. The sample shows around 130,000 clones, roughly 90% of them seen only once. This specimen consisted of peripheral blood, obtained 28 days after the second AZD1222 dose. The receptors shown here come from an adult who received the AZD1222 COVID-19 vaccine.

The genes are TRBV5-1 and TRBJ2-5; D not resolved. From germline, CDR1 is SGHRS and CDR2 YFSETQ. V was pared by 4 bases and J by 1 base, with 5 bases between. This CDR3 has 12 amino acids. The CDR3 coding sequence is TGCGCCAGCAGCATGACCCAAGAGACCCAGTACTTC. It specifies CASSMTQETQYF.

A note on this clone: Its ends do not fully match the called genes, so a read error is possible. The chain couples TRBV4-2 to TRBJ2-2; TRBD1 agrees at 9 bases. The CDR3 consists of 16 residues. Germline loops: CDR1 LGHNA, CDR2 YNFKEQ. In DNA, the CDR3 is TGTCCCAGCACCCAAGACAGGGGGGGGTTGGCCGGGGAGCTGTTTTTT. Its protein product is CPSTQDRGGLAGELFF.

The V gene is TRBV6-6, the J gene TRBJ1-5; D gene ambiguous. The ends were cut back, 2 bases at V and 2 bases at J, with 10 bases in the middle. The germline CDR1 and CDR2 sequences are MNHNY and SVGAGI (reference sequence). This CDR3 contains 15 residues. CDR3 protein: CASSYGPEGNQPQHF. DNA of the CDR3: TGTGCCAGCAGTTACGGGCCCGAAGGCAATCAGCCCCAGCATTTT.